This T cell receptor (beta chain) appears in the sequencing data of a study of T cell changes during pregnancy in multiple sclerosis. The CDR3 is 17 amino acids. The J segment lost 7 bases and the V segment lost 5 bases, leaving 16 bases of the junction unmatched. Germline CDR1 is SGHRS and CDR2 is YFSETQ. This table comes from immunoSEQ multiplex PCR, and its TCRdb copy is limited to in-frame clones, with some not included. The sample contains tens of thousands of clones, 85% to 90% of which appear only once. The chain uses TRBV5-1 and TRBJ1-4; 8 bases fit TRBD1. This clonotype originated in a female donor with multiple sclerosis, enrolled in a pregnancy study. Sequencing used CD4+ T cells from peripheral blood mononuclear cells, obtained in the first trimester of pregnancy. The CDR3, as DNA: TGCGCCAGCAGTCCTAGATTTTCCGGGACAGGCCTTGAAAAACTGTTTTTT. It yields the protein CASSPRFSGTGLEKLFF.